This record looks at one T cell receptor beta chain sequence and its context. The entry originates in a study of control samples from healthy donors and cancer patients. TCRdb's table, derived via immunoSEQ multiplex PCR, lists solely in-frame clones and lacks some. The sample yields roughly 90,000 clones, roughly 78% seen once. CDR1 SGHRS and CDR2 YFSETQ come from the germline V gene. The ends were cut back, 4 bases at V and 0 bases at J, with 7 bases in the middle. This CDR3 has 14 residues. This receptor was identified in a woman aged 55 to 70 in good health. Specimen: blood. V is TRBV5-1 and J is TRBJ2-2, with D uncertain. CDR3 sequence: CASSLFTNTGELFF. For the CDR3, the DNA is TGCGCCAGCAGCCTTTTTACGAACACCGGGGAGCTGTTTTTT. The full variable domain, rest sourced from reference TRBV5-1 and TRBJ2-2, is KAGVTQTPRYLIKTRGQQVTLSCSPISGHRSVSWYQQTPGQGLQFLFEYFSETQRNKGNFPGRFSGRQFSNSRSEMNVSTLELGDSALYLCASSLFTNTGELFFGEGSRLTVL.